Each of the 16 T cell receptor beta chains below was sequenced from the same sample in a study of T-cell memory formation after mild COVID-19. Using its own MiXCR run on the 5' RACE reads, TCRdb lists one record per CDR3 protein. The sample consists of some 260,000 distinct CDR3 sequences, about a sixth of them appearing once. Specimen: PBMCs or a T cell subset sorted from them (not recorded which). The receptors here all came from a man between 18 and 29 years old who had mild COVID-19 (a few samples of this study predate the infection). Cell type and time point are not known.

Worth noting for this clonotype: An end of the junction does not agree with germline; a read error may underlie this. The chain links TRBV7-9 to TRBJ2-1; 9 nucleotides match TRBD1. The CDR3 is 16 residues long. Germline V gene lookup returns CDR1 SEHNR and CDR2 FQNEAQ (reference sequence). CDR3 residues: CASSLAWDRAANEQFF. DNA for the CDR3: TGTGCCAGCAGCCTAGCCTGGGACAGGGCGGCCAATGAGCAGTTCTTC. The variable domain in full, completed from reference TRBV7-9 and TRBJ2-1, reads DTGVSQNPRHKITKRGQNVTFRCDPISEHNRLYWYRQTLGQGPEFLTYFQNEAQLEKSRLLSDRFSAERPKGSFSTLEIQRTEQGDSAMYLCASSLAWDRAANEQFFGPGTRLTVL.

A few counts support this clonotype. The CDR3 DNA follows: TGCAGTGCTAGTTACAGGCAAGAGACCCAGTACTTC. Its protein is CSASYRQETQYF. The chain joins TRBV20-1 to TRBJ2-5, with D maybe TRBD1 (5 bases). CDR3 size: 12 residues. V lost 3 bases to trimming and J lost 2 bases, with 7 bases between them. Germline loops: CDR1 DFQATT, CDR2 SNEGSKA (reference sequence).

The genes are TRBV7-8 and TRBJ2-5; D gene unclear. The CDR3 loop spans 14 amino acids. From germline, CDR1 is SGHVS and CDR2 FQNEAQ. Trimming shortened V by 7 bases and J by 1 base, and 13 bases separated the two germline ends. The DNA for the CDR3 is TGTGCCAGCAAGCCGGCGTCAGTCCAAGAGACCCAGTACTTC. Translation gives CASKPASVQETQYF.

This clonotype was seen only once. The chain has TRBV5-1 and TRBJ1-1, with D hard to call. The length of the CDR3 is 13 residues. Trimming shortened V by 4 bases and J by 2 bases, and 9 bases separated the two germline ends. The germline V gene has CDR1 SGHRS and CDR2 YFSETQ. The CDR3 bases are TGCGCCAGCAGCCACCCGACAAACACTGAAGCTTTCTTT. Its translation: CASSHPTNTEAFF.

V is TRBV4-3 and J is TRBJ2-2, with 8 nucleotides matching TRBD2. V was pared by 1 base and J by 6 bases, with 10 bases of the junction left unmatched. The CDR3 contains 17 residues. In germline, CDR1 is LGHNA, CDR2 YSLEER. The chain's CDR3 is CASSQGPTGLGPGELFF. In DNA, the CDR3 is TGCGCCAGCAGCCAAGGACCTACGGGACTAGGCCCCGGGGAGCTGTTTTTT.

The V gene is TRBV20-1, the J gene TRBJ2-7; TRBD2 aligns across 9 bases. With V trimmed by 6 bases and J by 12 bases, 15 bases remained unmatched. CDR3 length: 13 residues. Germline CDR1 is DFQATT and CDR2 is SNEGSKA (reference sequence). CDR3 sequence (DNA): TGCAGTGCCGACAAGGCGGGGGGGGTCGGACTGTACTTC. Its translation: CSADKAGGVGLYF.

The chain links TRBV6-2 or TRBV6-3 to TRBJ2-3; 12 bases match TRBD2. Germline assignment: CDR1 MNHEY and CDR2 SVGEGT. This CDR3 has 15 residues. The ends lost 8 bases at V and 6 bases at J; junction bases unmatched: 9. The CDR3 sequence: CASGRGLAGLDTQYF. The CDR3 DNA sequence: TGTGCCAGCGGTAGGGGACTAGCGGGCCTGGATACGCAGTATTTT.

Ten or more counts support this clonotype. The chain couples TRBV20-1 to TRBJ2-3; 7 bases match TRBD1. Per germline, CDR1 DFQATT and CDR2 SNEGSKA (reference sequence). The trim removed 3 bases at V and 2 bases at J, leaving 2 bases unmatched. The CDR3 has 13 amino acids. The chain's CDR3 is CSARGTDTDTQYF. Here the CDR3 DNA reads TGCAGTGCTAGGGGGACAGACACAGATACGCAGTATTTT.

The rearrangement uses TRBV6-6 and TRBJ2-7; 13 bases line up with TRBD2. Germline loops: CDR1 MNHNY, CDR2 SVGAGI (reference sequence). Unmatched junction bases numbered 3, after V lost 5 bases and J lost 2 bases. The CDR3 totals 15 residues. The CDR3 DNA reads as TGTGCCAGCAGTCCTGGACTAGCGGGGGCCTACGAGCAGTACGTC. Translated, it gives CASSPGLAGAYEQYV.

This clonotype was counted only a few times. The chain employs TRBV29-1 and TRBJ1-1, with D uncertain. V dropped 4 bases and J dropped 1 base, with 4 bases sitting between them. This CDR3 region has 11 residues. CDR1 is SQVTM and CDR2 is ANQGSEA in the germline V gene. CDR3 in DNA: TGCAGCGTTGTGGGGAACACTGAAGCTTTCTTT. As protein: CSVVGNTEAFF. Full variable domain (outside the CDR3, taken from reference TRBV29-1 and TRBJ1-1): SAVISQKPSRDICQRGTSLTIQCQVDSQVTMMFWYRQQPGQSLTLIATANQGSEATYESGFVIDKFPISRPNLTFSTLTVSNMSPEDSSIYLCSVVGNTEAFFGQGTRLTVV.

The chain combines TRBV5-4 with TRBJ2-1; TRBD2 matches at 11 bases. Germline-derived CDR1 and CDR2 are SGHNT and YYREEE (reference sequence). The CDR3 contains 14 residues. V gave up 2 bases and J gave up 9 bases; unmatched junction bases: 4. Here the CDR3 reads CASSFGLAGGEQFF. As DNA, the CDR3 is TGTGCCAGCAGCTTCGGTCTAGCGGGGGGTGAGCAGTTCTTC.

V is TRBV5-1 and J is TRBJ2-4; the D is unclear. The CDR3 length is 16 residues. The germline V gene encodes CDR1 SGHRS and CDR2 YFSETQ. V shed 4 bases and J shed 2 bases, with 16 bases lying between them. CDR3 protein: CASSVRTARTKNIQYF. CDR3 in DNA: TGCGCCAGCAGCGTAAGGACGGCCCGTACCAAAAACATTCAGTACTTC.

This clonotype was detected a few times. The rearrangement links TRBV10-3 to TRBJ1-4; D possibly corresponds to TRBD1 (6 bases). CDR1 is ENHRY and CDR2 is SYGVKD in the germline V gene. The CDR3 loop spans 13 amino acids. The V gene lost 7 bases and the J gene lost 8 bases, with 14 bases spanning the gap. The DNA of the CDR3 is TGTGCCATCAAGGAACAGGGAAGAGAAAAACTGTTTTTT. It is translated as CAIKEQGREKLFF.

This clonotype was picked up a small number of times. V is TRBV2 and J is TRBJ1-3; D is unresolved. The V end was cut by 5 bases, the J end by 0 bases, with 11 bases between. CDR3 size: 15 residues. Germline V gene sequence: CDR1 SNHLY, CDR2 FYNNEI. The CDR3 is CASSKSSHSGNTIYF. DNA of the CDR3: TGTGCCAGCAGTAAGAGCAGCCACTCTGGAAACACCATATATTTT.

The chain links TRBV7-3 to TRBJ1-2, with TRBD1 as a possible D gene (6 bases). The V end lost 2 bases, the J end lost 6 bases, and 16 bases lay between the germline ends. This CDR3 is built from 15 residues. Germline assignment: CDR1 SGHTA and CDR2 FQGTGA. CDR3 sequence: CASSLVSGQIDGYTF. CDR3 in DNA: TGTGCCAGCAGCTTAGTAAGCGGACAGATCGATGGCTACACCTTC.

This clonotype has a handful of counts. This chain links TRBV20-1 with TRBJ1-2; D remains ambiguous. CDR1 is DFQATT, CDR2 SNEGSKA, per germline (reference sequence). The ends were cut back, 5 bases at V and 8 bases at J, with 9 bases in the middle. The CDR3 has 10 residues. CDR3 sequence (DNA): TGCAGTGCTGGTCCCAGAGGCTACACCTTC. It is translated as CSAGPRGYTF.